This T cell receptor beta chain was obtained from a study of cytomegalovirus exposure and HLA in healthy donors. The PCR was carried out with 60 Vbeta primers and 13 Jbeta primers. Method: immunoSEQ multiplex PCR; TCRdb's copy keeps in-frame clones and lacks some. The sample consists of around 90,000 clones, over 65% of them appearing once. CDR1 is SGDLS, CDR2 YYNGEE, per germline. The CDR3 is 16 amino acids. Losses at the gene ends were 3 bases for V and 5 bases for J; bases not matched to a gene: 11. As for the donors, each was a healthy bone marrow donor. The sample consisted of PBMCs. This receptor was identified in a human donor in good health. V usage is TRBV9 and J usage is TRBJ2-5; 9 nucleotides align to TRBD2. CDR3 residues: CASSAGPSGVRETQYF. Written as DNA, the CDR3 is TGTGCCAGCAGCGCCGGGCCTAGCGGGGTCCGGGAGACCCAGTACTTC.